Here is one T cell receptor (beta chain) with its context. Original handling: Estimated nucleated cell counts came from reference gene primer amplification. Using immunoSEQ multiplex PCR, the repertoire was profiled, and TCRdb retains in-frame clones only, with some absent. Clone size and the V and J calls come from that table; the DNA yielded D and trimming. The sample lists around 250,000 clones; less than 90% were seen once. This specimen belongs to a study of blood T cell repertoires in COVID-19. At the level of the study: Donors in the United States, Italy and Spain gave samples during acute or convalescent COVID-19.

The CDR3 has 13 amino acids. The junction had 4 bases not matched to a gene; V was cut back by 8 bases and J by 4 bases. Looked up from germline, CDR1 is MNHNY and CDR2 is SVGAGI (reference sequence). The receptor comes from a man between 60 and 75 years old who had recovered from COVID-19. The sequenced sample was peripheral blood. The chain joins TRBV6-6 to TRBJ2-2; 7 nucleotides agree with TRBD2. The CDR3 region has the DNA TGTGCCAGCCGGGGGGAGGCCACCGGGGAGCTGTTTTTT. The encoded protein is CASRGEATGELFF.